This TCR beta chain came from a study of spatial heterogeneity in lung cancer. Turning to the study itself: Alpha-chain sequences were consistently detected less often than beta-chain sequences.

Findings and caveats of the study: For expanded intratumoral alpha and beta TCRs, counts tracked tumor mutation counts.

Unique molecular identifiers tagged every individual TCR cDNA molecule. TCRdb re-derived calls from the 5' RACE reads in MiXCR, one entry per CDR3 protein. This table holds some 96,000 distinct CDR3 sequences, about 4.4% found once. Time point in this sample: sample taken at primary tumor resection. This clonotype was seen at least ten times. No antigen is known for it. The germline V gene has CDR1 LNHNV and CDR2 YYDKDF (reference sequence). The CDR3 is 13 amino acids. V was pared by 0 bases and J by 6 bases, with 9 bases between. The clonotype was recovered from a male donor with early-stage non-small cell lung cancer. The source material was lung tumor tissue, sampled at surgery. The chain couples TRBV15 to TRBJ2-7; D gene ambiguous. The CDR3 loop is CATSREGLTEQYF. CDR3 nucleotide sequence: TGTGCCACCAGCAGAGAAGGGTTGACCGAGCAGTACTTC.